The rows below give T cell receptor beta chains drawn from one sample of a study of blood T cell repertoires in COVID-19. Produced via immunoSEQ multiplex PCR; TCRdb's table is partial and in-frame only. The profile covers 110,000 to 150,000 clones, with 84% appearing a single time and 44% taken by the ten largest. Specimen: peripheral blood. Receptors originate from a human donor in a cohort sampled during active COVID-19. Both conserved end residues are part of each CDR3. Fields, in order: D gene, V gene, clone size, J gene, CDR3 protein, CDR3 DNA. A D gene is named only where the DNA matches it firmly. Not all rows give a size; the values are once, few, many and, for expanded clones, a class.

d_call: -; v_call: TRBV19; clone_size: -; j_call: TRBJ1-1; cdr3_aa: CASRIREGTEAFF; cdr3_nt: TGTGCCAGTAGGATCAGGGAAGGGACTGAAGCTTTCTTT
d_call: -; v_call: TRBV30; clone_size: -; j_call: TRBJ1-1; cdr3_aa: CAWIPGYARRTEAFF; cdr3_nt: TGTGCCTGGATCCCCGGTTATGCCCGTCGCACTGAAGCTTTCTTT
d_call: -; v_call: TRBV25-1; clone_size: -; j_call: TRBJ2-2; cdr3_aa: CASGRRSGELFF; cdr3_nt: TGTGCCAGCGGGAGGAGGAGCGGGGAGCTGTTTTTT
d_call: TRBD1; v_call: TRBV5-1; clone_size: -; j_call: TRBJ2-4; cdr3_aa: CASSLGDRDVVIQYF; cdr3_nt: TGCGCCAGCAGCTTGGGGGACAGGGATGTTGTCATTCAGTACTTC
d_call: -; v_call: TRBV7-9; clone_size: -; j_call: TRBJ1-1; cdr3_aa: CASSLSITDTEAFF; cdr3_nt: TGTGCCAGCAGCTTATCTATCACGGACACTGAAGCTTTCTTT
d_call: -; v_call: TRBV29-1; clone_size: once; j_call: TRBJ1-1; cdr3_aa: CSANRRGNTEAFF; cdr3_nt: TGCAGCGCAAACAGGAGGGGGAACACTGAAGCTTTCTTT
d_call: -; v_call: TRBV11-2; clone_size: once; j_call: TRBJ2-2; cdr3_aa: CASSLGLPPRGELFF; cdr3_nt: TGTGCCAGCAGCTTGGGACTCCCCCCCCGAGGGGAGCTGTTTTTT
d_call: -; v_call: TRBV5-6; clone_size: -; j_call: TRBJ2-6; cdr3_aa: CASSLVIAPAAGANVLTF; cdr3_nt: TGTGCCAGCAGCTTGGTGATAGCCCCGGCCGCTGGGGCCAACGTCCTGACTTTC
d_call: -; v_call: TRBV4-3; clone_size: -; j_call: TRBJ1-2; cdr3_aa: CASSQDGIEGQVARNYGYTF; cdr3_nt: TGCGCCAGCAGCCAAGATGGAATCGAGGGCCAGGTAGCCCGTAACTATGGCTACACCTTC
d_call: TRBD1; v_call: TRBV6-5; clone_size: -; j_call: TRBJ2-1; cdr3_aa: CASSSSGTGAYNEQFF; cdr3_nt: TGTGCCAGCAGTTCTTCCGGGACAGGGGCTTACAATGAGCAGTTCTTC
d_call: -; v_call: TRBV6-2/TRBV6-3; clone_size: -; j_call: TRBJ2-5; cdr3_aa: CASSYSMWGRLETQYF; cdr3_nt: TGTGCCAGCAGTTACTCGATGTGGGGCCGCCTGGAGACCCAGTACTTC
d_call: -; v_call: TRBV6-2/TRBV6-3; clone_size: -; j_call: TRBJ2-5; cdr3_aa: CASSWKGQQETQYF; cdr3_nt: TGTGCCAGCAGCTGGAAGGGGCAACAAGAGACCCAGTACTTC
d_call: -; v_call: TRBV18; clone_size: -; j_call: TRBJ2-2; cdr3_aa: CASSPGGQNTGELFF; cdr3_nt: TGTGCCAGCTCACCAGGGGGACAGAACACCGGGGAGCTGTTTTTT
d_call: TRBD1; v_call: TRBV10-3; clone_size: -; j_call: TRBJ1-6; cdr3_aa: CAISAGQGVEGSPLHF; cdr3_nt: TGTGCCATCAGTGCGGGACAGGGGGTTGAGGGTTCACCCCTCCACTTT
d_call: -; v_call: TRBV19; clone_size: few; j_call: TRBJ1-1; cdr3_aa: CASGVGGEAFF; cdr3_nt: TGTGCCAGCGGTGTGGGAGGCGAAGCTTTCTTT
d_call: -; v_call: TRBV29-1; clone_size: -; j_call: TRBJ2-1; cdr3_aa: CSVLRQNSYNEQFF; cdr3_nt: TGCAGCGTCCTCCGACAGAACTCCTACAATGAGCAGTTCTTC
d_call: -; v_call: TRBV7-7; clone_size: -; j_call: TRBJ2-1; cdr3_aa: CASSLGQNNEQFF; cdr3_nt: TGTGCTAGCAGCTTAGGACAGAACAATGAGCAGTTCTTC
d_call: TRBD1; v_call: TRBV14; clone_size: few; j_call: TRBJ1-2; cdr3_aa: CASSMTGYYGYTF; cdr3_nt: TGTGCCAGCAGCATGACAGGGTACTATGGCTACACCTTC
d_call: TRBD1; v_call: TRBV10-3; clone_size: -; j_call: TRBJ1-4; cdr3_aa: CAISFGTGDGEKLFF; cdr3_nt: TGTGCCATCAGTTTCGGGACAGGGGATGGCGAAAAACTGTTTTTT
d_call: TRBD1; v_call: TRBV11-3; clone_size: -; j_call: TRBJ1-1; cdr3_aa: CASSLGEGQGAEAFF; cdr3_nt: TGTGCCAGCAGCTTAGGGGAGGGACAGGGAGCTGAAGCTTTCTTT
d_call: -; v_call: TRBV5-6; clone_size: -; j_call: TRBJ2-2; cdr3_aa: CASSLSGQSNTGELFF; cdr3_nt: TGTGCCAGCAGCCTGTCGGGACAATCGAACACCGGGGAGCTGTTTTTT
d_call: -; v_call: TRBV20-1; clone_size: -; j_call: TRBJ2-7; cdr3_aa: CSASGGYEQYF; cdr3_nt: TGCAGTGCTAGCGGGGGTTACGAGCAGTACTTC
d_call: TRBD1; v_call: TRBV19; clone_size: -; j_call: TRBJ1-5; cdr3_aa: CASSAGTGDRDQPQHF; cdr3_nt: TGTGCCAGTAGCGCCGGGACAGGGGACAGGGATCAGCCCCAGCATTTT
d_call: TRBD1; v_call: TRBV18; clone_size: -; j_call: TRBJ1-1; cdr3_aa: CASSPSDRGERAFF; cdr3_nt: TGTGCCAGCTCACCGTCGGACAGGGGGGAGCGGGCTTTCTTT
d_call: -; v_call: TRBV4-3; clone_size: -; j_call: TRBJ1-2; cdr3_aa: CASSQDRTAPGGYTF; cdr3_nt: TGCGCCAGCAGCCAAGACAGGACAGCCCCGGGAGGCTACACCTTC
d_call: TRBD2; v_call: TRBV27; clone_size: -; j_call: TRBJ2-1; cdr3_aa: CASRLAGVVEQFF; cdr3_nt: TGTGCCTCGCGACTAGCGGGAGTAGTTGAGCAGTTCTTC
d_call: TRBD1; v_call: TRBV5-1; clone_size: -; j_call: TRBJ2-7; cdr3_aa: CASSRGGHEQYF; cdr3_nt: TGCGCCAGCAGCCGAGGGGGCCACGAGCAGTACTTC
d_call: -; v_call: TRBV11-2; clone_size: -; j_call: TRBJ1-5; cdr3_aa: CASSFTGGKLHF; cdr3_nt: TGTGCCAGCAGCTTTACGGGGGGGAAATTGCATTTT
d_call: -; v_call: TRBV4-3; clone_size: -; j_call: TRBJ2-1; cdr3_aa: CASSQDRVGEQFF; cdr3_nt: TGCGCCAGCAGCCAAGATCGGGTTGGTGAGCAGTTCTTC